One sample yielded the 20 T cell receptor beta chains listed below, sequenced in a study of blood T cell repertoires in COVID-19. The data were produced by immunoSEQ multiplex PCR, yet TCRdb's version contains in-frame clones alone and is incomplete. The repertoire includes hundreds of thousands of clones, 80% to 90% of them detected once, and 8% to 10% sits in the top ten. Sequences were obtained from peripheral blood. These receptors came from a woman aged 45 to 65 who had recovered from COVID-19.

This clone was observed a few times. V and J are TRBV19 and TRBJ1-1; possibly TRBD1 for D (5 bases). CDR3 size: 15 residues. V lost 5 bases to trimming and J lost 2 bases, with 15 bases between them. Germline V gene lookup returns CDR1 LNHDA and CDR2 SQIVND (reference sequence). In DNA, the CDR3 is TGTGCCAGTAGTTTGACAGAGCTCAGAAACACTGAAGCTTTCTTT. Protein sequence: CASSLTELRNTEAFF. The whole variable domain, remainder taken from reference TRBV19 and TRBJ1-1, is DGGITQSPKYLFRKEGQNVTLSCEQNLNHDAMYWYRQDPGQGLRLIYYSQIVNDFQKGDIAEGYSVSREKKESFPLTVTSAQKNPTAFYLCASSLTELRNTEAFFGQGTRLTVV.

J is TRBJ2-2 and V is TRBV2, with D unclear. CDR3 length equals 12 residues. CDR1 and CDR2 from the germline V gene are SNHLY and FYNNEI. Trimming cost V 4 bases and J 5 bases, with 5 bases left between them. CDR3 residues: CASSVRTGELFF. DNA of the CDR3: TGTGCCAGCAGTGTCCGGACCGGGGAGCTGTTTTTT. The full variable domain, in which reference TRBV2 and TRBJ2-2 provide the parts outside the CDR3, is EPEVTQTPSHQVTQMGQEVILRCVPISNHLYFYWYRQILGQKVEFLVSFYNNEISEKSEIFDDQFSVERPDGSNFTLKIRSTKLEDSAMYFCASSVRTGELFFGEGSRLTVL.

The chain is built from TRBV3-1 (or the pseudogene TRBV3-2) and TRBJ2-1; TRBD2 aligns across 12 bases. This CDR3 is built from 13 residues. The germline V gene encodes CDR1 LGHDT and CDR2 YNNKEL (reference sequence). V lost 4 bases to trimming and J lost 15 bases; unmatched junction nucleotides: 7. The CDR3: CASSPTGTSGRFF. In DNA, the CDR3 is TGTGCCAGCAGCCCGACCGGGACTAGCGGGCGGTTCTTC.

This chain uses TRBV19 with TRBJ2-2; 12 bases are a match to TRBD2. J lost 4 bases, V lost 7 bases, and 7 bases had no gene match. Germline CDR1 reads LNHDA; CDR2 reads SQIVND (reference sequence). The CDR3 is 16 amino acids. The CDR3 here is CASKLTSGSITGELFF. The CDR3 bases are TGTGCCAGTAAACTGACTAGCGGGAGTATCACCGGGGAGCTGTTTTTT.

The J gene is TRBJ2-1, the V gene TRBV7-3; 12 nucleotides line up with TRBD2. Germline V gene data show CDR1 as SGHTA and CDR2 as FQGTGA. V shed 5 bases and J 8 bases; nucleotides not matched to a gene: 4. This CDR3 has 14 amino acids. The CDR3 DNA reads TGTGCCAGCAGCCCGACTAGCGGGGGCCATGAGCAGTTCTTC. Protein product: CASSPTSGGHEQFF.

On this clone itself: A much larger clonotype is one base distant, so this may be a read error. V usage is TRBV6-5 and J usage is TRBJ2-7; a possible D gene is TRBD1 (6 bases). Trimming stripped 4 bases from V and 5 bases from J, with 9 bases between. Germline V gene data show CDR1 as MNHEY and CDR2 as SVGAGI. There are 12 residues in the CDR3. This chain's CDR3 is CASSSGDHEQYF. In DNA, the CDR3 is TGTGCCAGCAGTTCAGGGGACCACGAGCAGTACTTC.

The chain recombines TRBV9 with TRBJ2-5; D remains ambiguous. Germline V gene lookup returns CDR1 SGDLS and CDR2 YYNGEE. Deletions cut 0 bases from V and 5 bases from J, with 11 bases between. The CDR3 has 14 amino acids. CDR3 coding DNA: TGTGCCAGCAGCGTAGGACGGGTGGATGAGACCCAGTACTTC. Amino acid sequence: CASSVGRVDETQYF.

The chain employs TRBV3-1 (or the pseudogene TRBV3-2) and TRBJ2-2, with no clear D. The V end lost 1 base, the J end lost 5 bases, and 5 bases lay between the germline ends. Germline lookup yields CDR1 LGHDT and CDR2 YNNKEL (reference sequence). This CDR3 spans 13 amino acids. The CDR3 sequence: CASSQAGTGELFF. The CDR3 nucleotides are TGTGCCAGCAGCCAAGCCGGGACCGGGGAGCTGTTTTTT.

This clone has a handful of counts. This chain links TRBV6-6 with TRBJ2-7, with 8 bases aligning to TRBD1. The CDR3 length is 16 residues. Trimming took 6 bases from V and 7 from J; bases not matched to a gene: 17. CDR1 is MNHNY, CDR2 SVGAGI, per germline (reference sequence). The chain's CDR3 is CASRPNTGGRGWEQYF. For the CDR3, the DNA is TGTGCCAGCAGACCCAATACAGGGGGTCGGGGATGGGAGCAGTACTTC.

The chain joins TRBV18 to TRBJ2-7; no reliable D call. Germline CDR1 and CDR2: KGHSH and LQKENI. The CDR3 runs 13 residues. V gave up 6 bases and J gave up 4 bases, with 13 bases separating them. CDR3 sequence: CASSPGNRYEQYF. CDR3 nucleotide sequence: TGTGCCAGCTCTCCCGGTAATCGGTACGAGCAGTACTTC.

This clone has only one observation. The same CDR3 also results from other DNA sequences found in this sample. CDR3: CASSSGTSSPDTQYF. Here the CDR3 DNA reads TGCGCCAGCAGCTCGGGGACTAGTAGTCCAGATACGCAGTATTTT. This chain uses TRBV5-1 with TRBJ2-3, with TRBD2 identical over 8 bases. V was clipped by 3 bases and J by 4 bases; unmatched bases: 7. Germline CDR1 is SGHRS and CDR2 is YFSETQ. There are 15 residues in the CDR3.

J is TRBJ2-2 and V is TRBV2; D possibly corresponds to TRBD2 (5 bases). Trimming stripped 3 bases from V and 1 base from J, with 12 bases between. CDR1 is SNHLY, CDR2 FYNNEI, per germline. This CDR3 has 16 residues. The CDR3 sequence: CASSERVVRNTGELFF. In nucleotides, the CDR3 is TGTGCCAGCAGTGAGAGGGTGGTCAGGAACACCGGGGAGCTGTTTTTT.

This clone was picked up a small number of times. The rearrangement uses TRBV5-4 and TRBJ1-2; D is undetermined. The CDR3 is made up of 15 amino acids. The ends were cut back, 0 bases at V and 2 bases at J, with 11 bases in the middle. CDR1 and CDR2 from the germline V gene are SGHNT and YYREEE (reference sequence). Written as DNA, the CDR3 is TGTGCCAGCAGCTTGGCCCGAGGGATGAACTATGGCTACACCTTC. Protein: CASSLARGMNYGYTF.

This clone was seen just once. This chain joins TRBV4-3 and TRBJ2-2; 11 bases are shared with TRBD2. Germline V gives CDR1 LGHNA, CDR2 YSLEER. Unmatched junction bases numbered 8, after V lost 8 bases and J lost 0 bases. The CDR3 spans 17 residues. In nucleotides, the CDR3 is TGCGCCAGCCGGGGGACTAGCGGTGTCGCGAACACCGGGGAGCTGTTTTTT. Translation gives CASRGTSGVANTGELFF.

This sequence joins TRBV6-5 and TRBJ2-7, with 8 bases fitting TRBD2. The CDR3 loop spans 14 amino acids. The junction had 7 bases not matched to a gene; V was cut back by 2 bases and J by 7 bases. The V gene's germline CDR1 is MNHEY and CDR2 SVGAGI. CDR3 in amino acids: CASSYQRESGEQYF. The CDR3 DNA reads as TGTGCCAGCAGTTACCAGCGGGAGAGCGGGGAGCAGTACTTC.

The chain has TRBV18 and TRBJ2-1; D is uncertain. Germline CDR1 reads KGHSH; CDR2 reads LQKENI. The V end was cut by 0 bases, the J end by 0 bases, with 6 bases between. The CDR3 runs to 15 residues. The CDR3 nucleotides read TGTGCCAGCTCACCACCATCGTCCTCCTACAATGAGCAGTTCTTC. As protein: CASSPPSSSYNEQFF.

This clone was observed a handful of times. V and J are TRBV28 and TRBJ2-7; 9 bases line up with TRBD1. Germline CDR1 reads MDHEN; CDR2 reads SYDVKM. This CDR3 has 14 residues. J lost 4 bases, V lost 6 bases, and 7 bases had no gene match. The CDR3 loop reads CASSSPGQGYEQYF. In nucleotides, the CDR3 is TGTGCCAGCAGCTCGCCGGGACAGGGTTACGAGCAGTACTTC.

This chain links TRBV6-5 with TRBJ2-2, with D hard to call. V lost 8 bases and J lost 2, with 15 bases in between. The germline V gene has CDR1 MNHEY and CDR2 SVGAGI. CDR3 length equals 15 residues. The CDR3 sequence is CASRSPAANTGELFF. DNA for the CDR3: TGTGCCAGCCGCTCTCCGGCGGCCAACACCGGGGAGCTGTTTTTT.

V gene TRBV5-1 combines with J gene TRBJ2-5, with D maybe TRBD2 (6 bases). The length of the CDR3 is 15 residues. Trimming left V 0 bases short and J 3 bases short, with 12 bases between. CDR1 is SGHRS and CDR2 is YFSETQ in the germline V gene. CDR3 region: CASSLVVSGEETQYF. The CDR3 region has the DNA TGCGCCAGCAGCTTGGTGGTCTCGGGGGAAGAGACCCAGTACTTC.

V and J are TRBV19 and TRBJ2-2, with 7 bases lining up with TRBD1. Trimming removed 7 bases from V and 0 bases from J; junction bases left unmatched: 5. The CDR3 runs 15 residues. The germline CDR1 and CDR2 sequences are LNHDA and SQIVND (reference sequence). The CDR3 DNA follows: TGTGCCAGTACTAGGGGGACAGCGAACACCGGGGAGCTGTTTTTT. It specifies CASTRGTANTGELFF.